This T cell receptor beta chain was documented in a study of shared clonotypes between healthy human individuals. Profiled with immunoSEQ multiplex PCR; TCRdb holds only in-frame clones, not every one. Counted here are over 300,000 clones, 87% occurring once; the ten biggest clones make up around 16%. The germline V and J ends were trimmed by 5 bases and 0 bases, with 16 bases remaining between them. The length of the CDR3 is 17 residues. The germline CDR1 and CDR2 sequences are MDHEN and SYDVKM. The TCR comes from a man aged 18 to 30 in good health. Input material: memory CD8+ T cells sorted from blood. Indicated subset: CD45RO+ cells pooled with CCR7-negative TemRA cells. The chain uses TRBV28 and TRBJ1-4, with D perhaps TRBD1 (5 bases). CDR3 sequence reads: CASSQYGTAATNEKLFF. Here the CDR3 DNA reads TGTGCCAGCAGTCAATACGGGACCGCTGCAACTAATGAAAAACTGTTTTTT.